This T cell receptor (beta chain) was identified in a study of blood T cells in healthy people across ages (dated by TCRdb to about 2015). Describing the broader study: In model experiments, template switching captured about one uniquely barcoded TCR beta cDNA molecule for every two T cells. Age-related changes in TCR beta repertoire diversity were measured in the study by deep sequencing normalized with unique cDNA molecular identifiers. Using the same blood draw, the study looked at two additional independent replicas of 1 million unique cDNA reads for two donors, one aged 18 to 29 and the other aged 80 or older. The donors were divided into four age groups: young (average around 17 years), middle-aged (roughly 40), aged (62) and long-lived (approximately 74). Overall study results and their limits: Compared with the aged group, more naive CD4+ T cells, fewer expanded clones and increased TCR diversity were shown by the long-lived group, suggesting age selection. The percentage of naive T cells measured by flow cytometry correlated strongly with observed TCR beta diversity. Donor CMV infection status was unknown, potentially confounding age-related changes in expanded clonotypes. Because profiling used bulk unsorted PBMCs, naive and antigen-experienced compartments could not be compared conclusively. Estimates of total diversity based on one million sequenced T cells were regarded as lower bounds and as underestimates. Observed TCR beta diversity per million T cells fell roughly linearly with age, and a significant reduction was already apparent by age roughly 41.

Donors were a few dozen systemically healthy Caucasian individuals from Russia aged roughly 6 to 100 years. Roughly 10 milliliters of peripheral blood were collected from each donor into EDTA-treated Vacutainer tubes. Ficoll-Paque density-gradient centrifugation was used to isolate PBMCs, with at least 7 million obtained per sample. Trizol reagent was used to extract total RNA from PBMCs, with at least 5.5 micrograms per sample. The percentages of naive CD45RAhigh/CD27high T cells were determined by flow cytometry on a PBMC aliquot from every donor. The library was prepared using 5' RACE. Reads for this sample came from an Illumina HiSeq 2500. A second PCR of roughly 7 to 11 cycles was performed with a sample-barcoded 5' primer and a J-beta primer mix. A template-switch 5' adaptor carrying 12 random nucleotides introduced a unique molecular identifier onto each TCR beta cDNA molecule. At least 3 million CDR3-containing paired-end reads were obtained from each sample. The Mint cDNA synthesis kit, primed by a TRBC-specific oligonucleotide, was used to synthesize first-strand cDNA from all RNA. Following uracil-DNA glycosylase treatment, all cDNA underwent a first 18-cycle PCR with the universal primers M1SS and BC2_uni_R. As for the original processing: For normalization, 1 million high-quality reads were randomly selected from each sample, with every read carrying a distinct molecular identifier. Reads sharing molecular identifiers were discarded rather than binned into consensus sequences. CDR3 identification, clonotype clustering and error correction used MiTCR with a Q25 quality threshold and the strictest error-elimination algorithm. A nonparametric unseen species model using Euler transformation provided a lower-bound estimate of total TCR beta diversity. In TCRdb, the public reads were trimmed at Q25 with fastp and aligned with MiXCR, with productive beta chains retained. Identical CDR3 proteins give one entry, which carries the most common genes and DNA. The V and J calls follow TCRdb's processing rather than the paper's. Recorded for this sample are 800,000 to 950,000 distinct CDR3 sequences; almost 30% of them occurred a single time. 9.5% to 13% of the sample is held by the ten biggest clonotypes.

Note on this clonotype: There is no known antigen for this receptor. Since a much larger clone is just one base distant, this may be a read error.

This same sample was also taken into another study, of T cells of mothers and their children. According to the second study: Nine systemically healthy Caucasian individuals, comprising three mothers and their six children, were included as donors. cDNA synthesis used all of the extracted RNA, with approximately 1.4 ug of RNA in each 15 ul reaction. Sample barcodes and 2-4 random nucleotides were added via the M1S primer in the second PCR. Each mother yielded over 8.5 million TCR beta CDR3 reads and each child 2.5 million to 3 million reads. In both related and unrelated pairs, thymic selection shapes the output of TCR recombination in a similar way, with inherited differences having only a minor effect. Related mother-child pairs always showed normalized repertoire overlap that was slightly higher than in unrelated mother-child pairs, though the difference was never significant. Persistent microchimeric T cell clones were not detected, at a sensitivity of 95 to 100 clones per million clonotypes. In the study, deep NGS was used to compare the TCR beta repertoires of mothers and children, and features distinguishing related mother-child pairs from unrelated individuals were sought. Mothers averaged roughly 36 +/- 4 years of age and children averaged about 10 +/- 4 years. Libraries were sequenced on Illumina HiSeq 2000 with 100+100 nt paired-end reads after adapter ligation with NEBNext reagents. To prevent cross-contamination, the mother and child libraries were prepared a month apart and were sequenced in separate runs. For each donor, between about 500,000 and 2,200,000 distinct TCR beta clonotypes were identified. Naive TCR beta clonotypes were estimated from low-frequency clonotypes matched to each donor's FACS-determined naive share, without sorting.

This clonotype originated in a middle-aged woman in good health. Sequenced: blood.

The DNA sequence is TGCAGAGCTACCGGACCCTTCGATGAGCAGTACTTC. Its amino acids are CRATGPFDEQYF. The chain is made from TRBV20-1 and TRBJ2-7, with the D gene not clear enough to name. The germline V gene (reference sequence) supplies CDR1 DFQATT and CDR2 SNEGSKA. Measured from the cysteine to the phenylalanine, the CDR3 is 12 residues long. Only the CDR3 DNA stays, 36 bases, in frame from base 1.